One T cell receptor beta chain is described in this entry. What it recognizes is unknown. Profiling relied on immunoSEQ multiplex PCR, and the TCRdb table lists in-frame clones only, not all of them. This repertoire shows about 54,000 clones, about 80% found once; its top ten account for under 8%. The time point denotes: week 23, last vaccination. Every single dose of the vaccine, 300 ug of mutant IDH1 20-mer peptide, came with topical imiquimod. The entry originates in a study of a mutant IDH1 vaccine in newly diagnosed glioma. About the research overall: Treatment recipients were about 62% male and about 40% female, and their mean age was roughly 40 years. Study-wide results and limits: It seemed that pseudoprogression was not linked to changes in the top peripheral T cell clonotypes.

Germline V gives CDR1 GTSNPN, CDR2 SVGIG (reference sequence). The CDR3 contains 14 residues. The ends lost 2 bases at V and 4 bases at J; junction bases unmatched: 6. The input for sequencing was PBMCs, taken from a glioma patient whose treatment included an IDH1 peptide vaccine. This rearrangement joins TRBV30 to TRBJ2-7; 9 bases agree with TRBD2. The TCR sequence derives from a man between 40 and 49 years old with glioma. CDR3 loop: CAWSPLSGGYEQYF. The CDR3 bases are TGTGCCTGGAGTCCCCTTAGCGGGGGATACGAGCAGTACTTC.